These 10 T cell receptor beta chains were all obtained from the same sample, sequenced in a study of blood T cell repertoires in COVID-19. TCRdb keeps only in-frame clones here, not all; method: immunoSEQ multiplex PCR. Of approximately 100,000 clones listed, around 84% are singletons. The sample taken for sequencing was peripheral blood. The receptors derive from a human donor in a cohort sampled during active COVID-19.

J is TRBJ2-1 and V is TRBV13; TRBD2 matches at 7 bases. Germline CDR1 PRHDT, CDR2 FYEKMQ (reference sequence). CDR3 length: 15 residues. V shed 4 bases, J shed 2 bases, and the junction held 5 bases outside the gene matches. DNA of the CDR3: TGTGCCAGCAGCTACAGCGGGGCTACCTACAATGAGCAGTTCTTC. Amino acids: CASSYSGATYNEQFF.

A single count supports this clone. J is TRBJ1-1 and V is TRBV5-5, with 10 bases lining up with TRBD1. V shed 4 bases, J shed 4 bases, and the junction held 13 bases outside the gene matches. Germline CDR1 and CDR2: SGHKS and YYEKEE (reference sequence). This CDR3 contains 17 residues. CDR3 residues: CASSRIRQGARSTEAFF. The CDR3 nucleotides read TGTGCCAGCAGCCGAATTAGACAGGGGGCGCGAAGCACTGAAGCTTTCTTT.

The rearrangement uses TRBV5-1 and TRBJ2-7, with a possible D match to TRBD1 (5 bases). The CDR3 has 15 residues. The V end was cut by 0 bases, the J end by 0 bases, with 10 bases between. Germline lookup yields CDR1 SGHRS and CDR2 YFSETQ. The CDR3 DNA sequence: TGCGCCAGCAGCTTGGGCAGGGTGGCCTCCTACGAGCAGTACTTC. Its translation is CASSLGRVASYEQYF. Full variable domain (outside the CDR3, taken from reference TRBV5-1 and TRBJ2-7): KAGVTQTPRYLIKTRGQQVTLSCSPISGHRSVSWYQQTPGQGLQFLFEYFSETQRNKGNFPGRFSGRQFSNSRSEMNVSTLELGDSALYLCASSLGRVASYEQYFGPGTRLTVT.

This clone has just a few counts. V and J are TRBV29-1 and TRBJ1-1; 8 bases are a match to TRBD1. This CDR3 is built from 10 residues. The V and J ends lost 7 bases and 8 bases, in that order; junction bases with no gene match: 3. Germline-derived CDR1 and CDR2 are SQVTM and ANQGSEA. CDR3 nucleotides: TGCAGCGCAGGACAGGGAGAAGCTTTCTTT. It specifies CSAGQGEAFF. Combining the CDR3 with reference TRBV29-1 and TRBJ1-1 gives the whole variable domain SAVISQKPSRDICQRGTSLTIQCQVDSQVTMMFWYRQQPGQSLTLIATANQGSEATYESGFVIDKFPISRPNLTFSTLTVSNMSPEDSSIYLCSAGQGEAFFGQGTRLTVV.

V gene TRBV7-9 combines with J gene TRBJ2-1; tentatively, D is TRBD1 (7 bases). Trimming removed 4 bases at V and 0 bases at J, with 16 bases between. The CDR3 length is 17 residues. Germline values: CDR1 SEHNR, CDR2 FQNEAQ (reference sequence). This CDR3 reads CASSSRTGLSSYNEQFF. The CDR3 region has the DNA TGTGCCAGCAGCTCAAGGACAGGACTAAGCTCCTACAATGAGCAGTTCTTC. Using reference TRBV7-9 and TRBJ2-1 for the parts outside the CDR3, the full variable domain is DTGVSQNPRHKITKRGQNVTFRCDPISEHNRLYWYRQTLGQGPEFLTYFQNEAQLEKSRLLSDRFSAERPKGSFSTLEIQRTEQGDSAMYLCASSSRTGLSSYNEQFFGPGTRLTVL.

This chain uses TRBV19 with TRBJ1-2; 8 nucleotides match TRBD1. Germline V lookup: CDR1 LNHDA, CDR2 SQIVND (reference sequence). Germline trimming cut 7 bases from V and 4 bases from J; bases unmatched to any gene: 8. The CDR3 runs 14 residues. CDR3 sequence reads: CASTSRQGSYGYTF. The CDR3 nucleotides read TGTGCCAGTACCAGTCGACAGGGGAGCTATGGCTACACCTTC.

The chain is built from TRBV10-3 and TRBJ2-7; TRBD2 is a possible D gene (5 bases). V was shortened by 5 bases and J by 2 bases, with 16 bases between the two germline ends. The CDR3 is made up of 15 amino acids. Germline CDR1 ENHRY, CDR2 SYGVKD. DNA for the CDR3: TGTGCCATCAGTCTTGTAACGGGGTCCCCCTACGAGCAGTACTTC. This encodes CAISLVTGSPYEQYF.

This sequence joins TRBV5-6 and TRBJ1-2, with TRBD1 matching over 10 bases. V shed 5 bases, J shed 4 bases, and the junction held 11 bases outside the gene matches. The CDR3 runs to 16 residues. CDR1 is SGHDT and CDR2 is YYEEEE in the germline V gene. This CDR3 reads CASSDRGQADVYGYTF. The CDR3, as DNA: TGTGCCAGCAGTGACAGGGGGCAGGCTGATGTCTATGGCTACACCTTC.

Here the CDR3 reads CASSPGGSAGETQYF. The CDR3 region has the DNA TGTGCCAGCTCACCAGGGGGGTCGGCAGGGGAGACCCAGTACTTC. The chain combines TRBV18 with TRBJ2-5; possible D gene TRBD2, 6 bases. The germline V and J ends were trimmed by 2 bases and 5 bases, with 15 bases remaining between them. CDR1 and CDR2 (germline): KGHSH, LQKENI. The CDR3 extends over 15 amino acids.

V is TRBV6-5 and J is TRBJ1-3, with D perhaps TRBD1 (5 bases). V lost 10 bases, J lost 8 bases, and 18 bases lay in between. The CDR3 is made up of 13 amino acids. CDR1 is MNHEY, CDR2 SVGAGI, per germline. The DNA of the CDR3 is TGTGCCACGAGTAGGGGCCCTGCGGACACCATATATTTT. Residues: CATSRGPADTIYF.